Following are 18 T cell receptor beta chains from one sample sequenced in a study of regulatory T cells in long-lasting Graves disease. The time point was: newly diagnosed GD, antithyroid drugs for less than 3 months. RNA extracted from PBMCs served as the sequencing template. Through Arm-PCR of CDR3 regions and iRepertoire HTBI primers, TCR beta libraries were built. MiXCR, run by TCRdb on the multiplex PCR reads, gives a single entry per CDR3 protein. The data contain around 450,000 distinct CDR3 sequences, around 16% of them singletons. This sample was also put to use in a study of T cells in Graves' hyperthyroidism and ophthalmopathy.

Sample: peripheral blood mononuclear cells (PBMCs), taken at new diagnosis, from a patient treated with antithyroid drugs. These receptors were obtained from a woman aged 40 to 55 with Graves disease.

This clonotype turned up a few times. The final CDR3 position lacks the conserved phenylalanine or tryptophan, pointing to a likely read error. The rearrangement uses TRBV12-3 or TRBV12-4 and TRBJ2-4; the D is unclear. The V gene lost 1 base and the J gene lost 0 bases, with 7 bases spanning the gap. The CDR3 contains 15 residues. CDR3 in amino acids: CASSLGSVAKNIQYL. CDR3 sequence (DNA): TGTGCCAGCAGTTTAGGGTCCGTAGCCAAAAACATTCAGTACCTC.

The chain combines TRBV4-1 with TRBJ2-4; the D gene is possibly TRBD2 (5 bases). In germline, CDR1 is MGHRA, CDR2 YSYEKL. The CDR3 runs 17 residues. Between the trimmed V and J ends, which lost 4 bases and 1 base, there was a span of 17 bases. This CDR3 is CASSLSDEGAAKNIQYF. CDR3 coding DNA: TGCGCCAGCAGCCTTTCGGATGAGGGAGCGGCCAAAAACATTCAGTACTTC.

This clonotype was observed many times. The chain uses TRBV6-5 and TRBJ1-5, with D possibly TRBD1 on 6 matching bases. This CDR3 region has 18 residues. With 0 bases removed from V and 0 bases from J, the gap between germline ends came to 15 bases. Per germline, CDR1 MNHEY and CDR2 SVGAGI. The DNA for the CDR3 is TGTGCCAGCAGTTACTCTAGCCGGGACAAATATAGCAATCAGCCCCAGCATTTT. Translation gives CASSYSSRDKYSNQPQHF.

This clonotype occurred once. A far larger clone is a single base away, which makes a read error likely. This sequence joins TRBV6-2 or TRBV6-3 and TRBJ2-5, with D maybe TRBD2 (6 bases). Germline loops: CDR1 MNHEY, CDR2 SVGEGT. V was cut by 5 bases and J by 11 bases, with 18 bases left in between. The CDR3 runs 13 residues. CDR3 amino acids: CASSDTSSDEQYF. In DNA form, the CDR3 reads TGTGCCAGCAGTGACACTAGCTCCGATGAGCAGTACTTC.

This clonotype has a count of ten or more. The chain couples TRBV4-3 to TRBJ2-5; 7 bases are a match to TRBD2. This CDR3 contains 16 residues. The J segment lost 0 bases and the V segment lost 2 bases, leaving 6 bases of the junction unmatched. Germline CDR1 and CDR2: LGHNA and YSLEER. In DNA, the CDR3 is TGCGCCAGCAGCCAAACCGAAGCGGGGTACCAAGAGACCCAGTACTTC. Translated: CASSQTEAGYQETQYF.

This clonotype came up many times. This chain joins TRBV6-2 or TRBV6-3 and TRBJ2-2, with no clear D. The CDR3 is 14 amino acids. CDR1 MNHEY and CDR2 SVGEGT come from the germline V gene. V was clipped by 5 bases and J by 5 bases, with 12 bases between them. The CDR3 DNA reads TGTGCCAGCAGTCCCGACACCGGTACCGGGGAGCTGTTTTTT. Translated, it gives CASSPDTGTGELFF.

In its sample, this clonotype was seen many times. This rearrangement joins TRBV27 to TRBJ2-2; 10 bases agree with TRBD1. Germline assignment: CDR1 MNHEY and CDR2 SMNVEV (reference sequence). Trimming at V came to 0 bases and at J to 4 bases, leaving 5 bases not matched to a gene. The CDR3 spans 17 residues. The CDR3 is CASSLSLDRGRTGELFF. DNA for the CDR3: TGTGCCAGCAGTTTATCCCTCGACAGGGGGCGCACCGGGGAGCTGTTTTTT.

The V and J genes are TRBV14 and TRBJ2-1; D not resolved. The length of the CDR3 is 16 residues. V was shortened by 3 bases and J by 0 bases, with 12 bases between the two germline ends. CDR1 and CDR2 (germline): SGHDN, FVKESK. CDR3 coding DNA: TGTGCCAGCAGCCACACCCAGGCAGGCTCCTACAATGAGCAGTTCTTC. Protein sequence: CASSHTQAGSYNEQFF. The whole variable domain, filled in from reference TRBV14 and TRBJ2-1, reads EAGVTQFPSHSVIEKGQTVTLRCDPISGHDNLYWYRRVMGKEIKFLLHFVKESKQDESGMPNNRFLAERTGGTYSTLKVQPAELEDSGVYFCASSHTQAGSYNEQFFGPGTRLTVL.

This clonotype was picked up many times. The chain employs TRBV7-9 and TRBJ1-1; D unresolved. V lost 2 bases and J lost 3, with 13 bases in between. This CDR3 spans 15 amino acids. From germline, CDR1 is SEHNR and CDR2 FQNEAQ (reference sequence). The CDR3 DNA follows: TGTGCCAGCAGCTTATTAGCCGGGATTGACACTGAAGCTTTCTTT. Protein product: CASSLLAGIDTEAFF.

The CDR3 is CASSLGWMENTEAFF. The DNA for the CDR3 is TGTGCCAGCAGCTTGGGTTGGATGGAGAACACTGAAGCTTTCTTT. The rearrangement uses TRBV5-5 and TRBJ1-1; D not certain. The CDR3 totals 15 residues. Trimming removed 0 bases at V and 1 base at J, with 10 bases between. Germline loops: CDR1 SGHKS, CDR2 YYEKEE (reference sequence).

At least ten counts were recorded for this clonotype. The chain couples TRBV10-3 to TRBJ2-7; tentative D call: TRBD1 (5 bases). V gave up 3 bases and J gave up 5 bases, with 8 bases separating them. The germline V gene has CDR1 ENHRY and CDR2 SYGVKD. The CDR3 is 12 residues long. In nucleotides, the CDR3 is TGTGCCATCAGTGACCCGACAGACGAGCAGTACTTC. Translation: CAISDPTDEQYF.

This clonotype was detected only a few times. V is TRBV9 and J is TRBJ2-4; perhaps D is TRBD1 or TRBD2 (5 bases each). CDR3 size: 18 residues. V was trimmed by 3 bases and J by 0 bases, leaving 19 bases between them. The germline gives CDR1 SGDLS, CDR2 YYNGEE. CDR3 DNA: TGTGCCAGCAGCGCAGCGGACCAGGGTTTACTAGCCAAAAACATTCAGTACTTC. This encodes CASSAADQGLLAKNIQYF.

With regard to this clonotype: A read error is likely here: a far larger clone is one base away. V gene TRBV27 combines with J gene TRBJ2-7, with 8 bases aligning to TRBD1. The V gene's germline CDR1 is MNHEY and CDR2 SMNVEV (reference sequence). There are 13 residues in the CDR3. CDR3 nucleotide sequence: TGTGCCAGCAAGAGGACAGGGACCTACGAGCGGTACTTC. This encodes CASKRTGTYERYF.

This clonotype was counted at least ten times. The CDR3 nucleotides are TGTGCCAGCAGAGGGGGTCGATCCTATGGCTACACCTTC. Amino acids: CASRGGRSYGYTF. This chain joins TRBV28 and TRBJ1-2, with D perhaps TRBD1 (6 bases). This CDR3 has 13 residues. From germline, CDR1 is MDHEN and CDR2 SYDVKM. The V end lost 6 bases, the J end lost 4 bases, and 12 bases lay between the germline ends.

The chain joins TRBV7-9 to TRBJ2-3; D may be TRBD2 (6 bases). The V gene's germline CDR1 is SEHNR and CDR2 FQNEAQ (reference sequence). The CDR3 loop spans 16 amino acids. Trimming removed 6 bases from V and 2 bases from J, with 18 bases in between. Here the CDR3 DNA reads TGTGCCAGCAGTATTCAGGGACGGACTAACACAGATACGCAGTATTTT. Translation: CASSIQGRTNTDTQYF.

This clonotype was seen ten or more times. The rearrangement links TRBV7-9 to TRBJ2-3; D might be TRBD2 (6 bases). Germline CDR1 reads SEHNR; CDR2 reads FQNEAQ (reference sequence). The CDR3 consists of 16 residues. The V and J ends lost 1 base and 4 bases respectively, with 15 bases between them. The CDR3 protein is CASSLVLGGGADTQYF. The DNA for the CDR3 is TGTGCCAGCAGCTTAGTCCTTGGAGGCGGGGCAGATACGCAGTATTTT.

This clonotype was counted a single time. The chain combines TRBV4-1 with TRBJ1-5; no reliable D call. The CDR3 spans 15 residues. V lost 3 bases, J lost 2 bases, and 11 bases lay in between. Germline assignment: CDR1 MGHRA and CDR2 YSYEKL. The CDR3 nucleotides read TGCGCCAGCAGCCAGGTCATGAAAGGCAATCAGCCCCAGCATTTT. This encodes CASSQVMKGNQPQHF.

In this sample, this clonotype turned up many times. The chain links TRBV27 to TRBJ2-3; tentative D call: TRBD2 (6 bases). The CDR3 loop spans 15 amino acids. V dropped 6 bases and J dropped 7 bases, with 20 bases sitting between them. Germline V CDR1 and CDR2: MNHEY, SMNVEV (reference sequence). The CDR3: CASSLSAGSGNTQYF. DNA for the CDR3: TGTGCCAGCAGCCTATCGGCGGGAAGCGGTAATACGCAGTATTTT.